This T cell receptor (beta chain) derives from a study of a mutant IDH1 vaccine in newly diagnosed glioma. The wider study: Patients previously underwent radiotherapy, temozolomide, or both, and most underwent both.

General observations from the study: Top-clonotype changes in peripheral T cells seemed unrelated to pseudoprogression.

The time point: week 47, end of study. All doses held 300 ug of mutant IDH1 20-mer peptide, with topical imiquimod. Astrocytomas found in donors were new, WHO grade 3 or 4, IDH1-mutant and ATRX-lost. Remarks on this clone: Its matching antigen is unknown.

The CDR3 consists of 13 residues. Per germline, CDR1 GTSNPN and CDR2 SVGIG (reference sequence). V dropped 3 bases and J dropped 4 bases, with 12 bases sitting between them. This table comes from immunoSEQ multiplex PCR, and its TCRdb copy is limited to in-frame clones, with some not included. The sample comprises tens of thousands of clones, around four fifths of which are singletons, and 4% to 5.5% rests with the top ten. Sequenced material: PBMCs, taken from a glioma patient whose treatment included an IDH1 peptide vaccine. The chain uses TRBV30 and TRBJ1-2, with D hard to call. The receptor was derived from a man between 40 and 49 years old with glioma. CDR3 coding DNA: TGTGCCTGGAGCCCGCCTGATAGCTATGGCTACACCTTC. Amino acid sequence: CAWSPPDSYGYTF. The complete variable domain, with remaining parts taken from reference TRBV30 and TRBJ1-2, reads SQTIHQWPATLVQPVGSPLSLECTVEGTSNPNLYWYRQAAGRGLQLLFYSVGIGQISSEVPQNLSASRPQDRQFILSSKKLLLSDSGFYLCAWSPPDSYGYTFGSGTRLTVV.